This is a list of T cell receptor beta chains from one sample in a study of T cell responses to AZD1222 COVID-19 vaccine. Only in-frame clones appear in the TCRdb table, and some are missing; sequencing was by immunoSEQ multiplex PCR. This sample has tens of thousands of clones; around 90% occur once, and the top ten carry around 2%. The source was peripheral blood, collected on day 0 of AZD1222 vaccination. Receptor source: an adult in good health. CDR3s include the opening cysteine and the closing phenylalanine or tryptophan. A D gene is named only where the DNA matches it firmly.

-	TRBJ2-7	TRBV3-1/TRBV3-2	CASSQDREQYF
-	TRBJ1-4	TRBV5-4	CASSPQGGSEKLFF
-	TRBJ1-1	TRBV10-1	CASSDVGVATEAFF
-	TRBJ2-6	TRBV7-9	CASSLFGGSPFSGANVLTF
-	TRBJ2-7	TRBV28	CASSPRASGPWEQYF
-	TRBJ1-6	TRBV30	CAWSVVQGHSPLHF
-	TRBJ2-1	TRBV7-9	CASKGGTGNEQFF
-	TRBJ1-1	TRBV30	CAWSRGPDTEAFF
-	TRBJ2-6	TRBV27	CASSLINPNTFPSGVLTF
-	TRBJ2-7	TRBV11-2	CASSSVGYEQYF
-	TRBJ2-2	TRBV5-1	CASSLEGGHTGELFF
-	TRBJ1-2	TRBV28	CASSSPRQADYGYTF
-	TRBJ2-7	TRBV10-3	CAISIGAPEQYF
TRBD1	TRBJ1-1	TRBV2	CASSEAPGQGFNTEAFF
-	TRBJ2-7	TRBV18	CASSPKGYEQYF
-	TRBJ1-3	TRBV6-6	CASSYSSGTGNTIYF
-	TRBJ2-7	TRBV30	CAWSGRTVRYEQYF
-	TRBJ1-2	TRBV6-5	CASRRDLNYGYTF
TRBD2	TRBJ2-7	TRBV4-1	CASSQELAGANEQYF
TRBD1	TRBJ1-5	TRBV6-5	CASSDRAHQPQHF
-	TRBJ1-3	TRBV27	CASSPTGLQSGNTIYF
-	TRBJ2-5	TRBV7-8	CASSPQLRQETQYF